These 14 T cell receptor beta chains were sequenced from one sample in a study of cytomegalovirus exposure and HLA in healthy donors. It was with 60 Vbeta and 13 Jbeta primers that the PCR ran. Sequencing used immunoSEQ multiplex PCR; TCRdb keeps in-frame clones, though not all of them. The data show 200,000 to 300,000 clones, roughly 81% seen once. Sequencing was performed on PBMCs. The receptors come from a woman aged 40 to 50 in good health and CMV-seropositive.

The chain employs TRBV5-1 and TRBJ1-4, with TRBD1 as a possible D gene (6 bases). The CDR3 is made up of 16 amino acids. Germline V lookup: CDR1 SGHRS, CDR2 YFSETQ. The germline V and J ends were trimmed by 2 bases and 7 bases, with 18 bases remaining between them. The CDR3 coding sequence is TGCGCCAGCAGCTTCTCCCCGCAGGGGTTGGGTGAAAAACTGTTTTTT. This codes for CASSFSPQGLGEKLFF.

V usage is TRBV28 and J usage is TRBJ1-1, with 9 bases lining up with TRBD1. The trim removed 6 bases at V and 0 bases at J, leaving 11 bases unmatched. The CDR3 extends over 17 amino acids. The germline CDR1 and CDR2 sequences are MDHEN and SYDVKM. CDR3 amino acids: CASSPGTGWGMNTEAFF. CDR3 coding DNA: TGTGCCAGCAGCCCCGGGACAGGGTGGGGGATGAACACTGAAGCTTTCTTT.

The table lists this clone with a count of one. The rearrangement joins TRBV27 to TRBJ2-1; no clear D gene. The length of the CDR3 is 14 residues. Per the germline V gene, CDR1 is MNHEY and CDR2 is SMNVEV (reference sequence). The V end lost 3 bases, the J end lost 7 bases, and 13 bases lay between the germline ends. The CDR3 DNA is TGTGCCAGCAGTTTGCGCGGAGTAACGAATGAGCAGTTCTTC. Translated, it gives CASSLRGVTNEQFF.

As concerns this clone: The sample contains more than one DNA sequence encoding this CDR3. V and J are TRBV7-8 and TRBJ1-6; D call uncertain. Germline loops: CDR1 SGHVS, CDR2 FQNEAQ. The CDR3 sequence is 15 residues long. Trimming removed 5 bases at V and 7 bases at J, with 15 bases between. The CDR3 loop is CASSLQRNLNSPLHF. CDR3 bases: TGTGCCAGCAGCCTGCAGCGAAACCTCAATTCACCCCTCCACTTT. Full variable domain (rest looked up from reference TRBV7-8 and TRBJ1-6): GAGVSQSPRYKVAKRGQDVALRCDPISGHVSLFWYQQALGQGPEFLTYFQNEAQLDKSGLPSDRFFAERPEGSVSTLKIQRTQQEDSAVYLCASSLQRNLNSPLHFGNGTRLTVT.

The chain links TRBV10-3 to TRBJ1-5, with D perhaps matching TRBD1 (5 bases). The V end lost 2 bases, the J end lost 6 bases, and 8 bases lay between the germline ends. The V gene's germline CDR1 is ENHRY and CDR2 SYGVKD. The CDR3 is made up of 13 amino acids. DNA of the CDR3: TGTGCCATCAGTGAGGGGGCAGGTCAGCCCCAGCATTTT. Translating it yields CAISEGAGQPQHF.

The chain combines TRBV10-3 with TRBJ2-1; 7 bases agree with TRBD1. The germline CDR1 and CDR2 sequences are ENHRY and SYGVKD. J gave up 4 bases and V 3 bases, and 6 bases lay outside the gene matches. The CDR3 has 15 amino acids. CDR3 DNA sequence: TGTGCCATCAGTGAAGGCTCGGGACAGTACAATGAGCAGTTCTTC. Translation: CAISEGSGQYNEQFF.

This clone was seen a few times. The V call is TRBV27, the J call TRBJ2-1; 10 nucleotides agree with TRBD2. Germline assignment: CDR1 MNHEY and CDR2 SMNVEV (reference sequence). CDR3 size: 15 residues. V lost 7 bases to trimming and J lost 3 bases; unmatched junction nucleotides: 6. The CDR3 DNA reads TGTGCCAGCACCAAAGGACTAGCGGTCTACAATGAGCAGTTCTTC. This gives the protein CASTKGLAVYNEQFF.

This clone was seen a single time. The V call is TRBV5-1, the J call TRBJ2-2, with 7 bases fitting TRBD2. CDR1 SGHRS and CDR2 YFSETQ come from the germline V gene. Trimming removed 0 bases from V and 6 bases from J; junction bases left unmatched: 8. CDR3 size: 16 residues. The CDR3, as DNA: TGCGCCAGCAGCTTGGGTCTAGCGGAGGTGGCCGGGGAGCTGTTTTTT. Translated: CASSLGLAEVAGELFF.

The chain links TRBV7-2 to TRBJ2-7; TRBD2 matches 9 bases. With V trimmed by 1 base and J by 3 bases, 4 bases remained unmatched. Germline assignment: CDR1 SGHTA and CDR2 FQGNSA. The CDR3 has 15 residues. CDR3 coding DNA: TGTGCCAGCAGCTTAGGCGGACTAGCGTTCTACGAGCAGTACTTC. Encoded protein: CASSLGGLAFYEQYF. The full variable domain, completed using reference TRBV7-2 and TRBJ2-7, is GAGVSQSPSNKVTEKGKDVELRCDPISGHTALYWYRQSLGQGLEFLIYFQGNSAPDKSGLPSDRFSAERTGGSVSTLTIQRTQQEDSAVYLCASSLGGLAFYEQYFGPGTRLTVT.

This chain links TRBV19 with TRBJ2-5; 7 nucleotides match TRBD2. V gave up 6 bases and J gave up 5 bases; unmatched junction bases: 12. The CDR3 has 15 amino acids. Germline CDR1 reads LNHDA; CDR2 reads SQIVND (reference sequence). CDR3: CASSPLAEGWETQYF. The CDR3 DNA is TGTGCCAGTAGCCCCCTAGCGGAGGGGTGGGAGACCCAGTACTTC.

This chain links TRBV6-9 with TRBJ2-2; 7 bases line up with TRBD2. Per the germline V gene, CDR1 is MNHGY and CDR2 is SVAAGI. The CDR3 totals 14 residues. The V gene end was trimmed by 7 bases and the J gene end by 5 bases; junction bases not matched to a gene: 7. The CDR3 spells CASKDAGGTGELFF. The DNA for the CDR3 is TGTGCCAGCAAGGACGCCGGGGGGACCGGGGAGCTGTTTTTT.

The gene calls are TRBV5-5 and TRBJ2-1; 8 bases are a match to TRBD1. This CDR3 is built from 15 residues. Germline V CDR1 and CDR2: SGHKS, YYEKEE (reference sequence). V trimming: 0 bases; J trimming: 5 bases; junction bases outside the gene matches: 4. The chain's CDR3 is CASSLGGQGNNEQFF. CDR3 in DNA: TGTGCCAGCAGCTTGGGAGGACAGGGTAACAATGAGCAGTTCTTC. The full variable domain, with the rest looked up from reference TRBV5-5 and TRBJ2-1, is DAGVTQSPTHLIKTRGQQVTLRCSPISGHKSVSWYQQVLGQGPQFIFQYYEKEERGRGNFPDRFSARQFPNYSSELNVNALLLGDSALYLCASSLGGQGNNEQFFGPGTRLTVL.

This chain uses TRBV18 with TRBJ1-2, with D perhaps matching TRBD1 (6 bases). The V and J ends lost 4 bases and 2 bases respectively, with 11 bases between them. Germline CDR1 reads KGHSH; CDR2 reads LQKENI. The CDR3 has 14 residues. The CDR3 loop reads CASSRWTENYGYTF. The CDR3 DNA sequence: TGTGCCAGCTCACGCTGGACAGAGAACTATGGCTACACCTTC.

The V gene is TRBV11-3, the J gene TRBJ2-3; D ambiguous. This CDR3 region has 15 residues. Per the germline V gene, CDR1 is SGHNT and CDR2 is YENEEA. Trimming took off 3 bases at V and 1 base at J, with 11 bases between the two ends. The CDR3 protein is CASSFGGSGTDTQYF. In DNA, the CDR3 is TGTGCCAGCAGCTTCGGCGGTTCAGGCACAGATACGCAGTATTTT.